Described below is a single T cell receptor beta chain sequence and its context. The data originate from a study of OX40 agonist ivuxolimab in advanced cancers. Study as a whole: The eligibility criteria allowed prior anti-PD-1, anti-PD-L1 or anti-CTLA-4 therapy, and approximately 38% had some. Three patients had partial responses: one hepatocellular carcinoma, two cutaneous melanoma.

The CDR3 spans 15 residues. Germline V lookup: CDR1 SGHAT, CDR2 FQNNGV. The V and J ends lost 5 bases and 0 bases respectively, with 12 bases between them. Produced via immunoSEQ multiplex PCR; TCRdb's table is partial and in-frame only. Counted here are 9,500 to 12,000 clones, roughly 81% occurring once; the ten biggest clones make up about 30%. This chain uses TRBV11-2 with TRBJ2-3; D is unclear. This clonotype was sampled from an adult with an advanced solid tumor such as melanoma, head and neck, liver or kidney cancer. The sample here was CD4+ or CD8+ T cells sorted from blood, taken in a trial of the OX40 agonist ivuxolimab. The CDR3 protein is CASSTWTDSTDTQYF. The CDR3 nucleotides are TGTGCCAGCAGCACCTGGACGGATAGCACAGATACGCAGTATTTT.